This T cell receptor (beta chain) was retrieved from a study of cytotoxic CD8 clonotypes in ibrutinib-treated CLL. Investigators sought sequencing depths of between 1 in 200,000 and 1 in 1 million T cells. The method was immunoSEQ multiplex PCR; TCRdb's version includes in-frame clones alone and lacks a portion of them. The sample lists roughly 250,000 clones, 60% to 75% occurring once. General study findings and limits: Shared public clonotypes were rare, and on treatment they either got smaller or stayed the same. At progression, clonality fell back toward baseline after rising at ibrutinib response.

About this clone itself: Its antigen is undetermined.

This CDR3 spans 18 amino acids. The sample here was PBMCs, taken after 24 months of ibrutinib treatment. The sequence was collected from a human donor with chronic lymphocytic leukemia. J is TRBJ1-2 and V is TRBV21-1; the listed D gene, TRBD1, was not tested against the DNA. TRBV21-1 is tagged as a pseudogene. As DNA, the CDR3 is TGTGCCAGCACCCCTTGGGGGGACAGGGGGCGCGGTAACTATGGCTACACCTTC. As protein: CASTPWGDRGRGNYGYTF.